The TCR beta chain described here comes from a study of Graves' ophthalmopathy and Graves' hyperthyroidism. Study observations and caveats: Forecasting of ophthalmopathy progression by the model achieved almost 71% sensitivity and less than 80% specificity. The blood repertoire also included most expanded thyroid clonotypes above 0.001 frequency.

Moderate-to-severe activity, with CAS ≥3, NOSPECS ≥4 and duration under 3 months, characterized the donors with ophthalmopathy. A volume of 8 to 10 ml of fresh peripheral blood supplied the PBMCs. RNA served as the template for amplifying TCR beta CDR3 regions. An opening RT-PCR round employed HTBI primers and preceded a second-round multiplex PCR. Each CDR3 protein is one row after TCRdb ran MiXCR on the multiplex PCR reads. The table shows a few hundred thousand distinct CDR3 sequences, with about a sixth occurring only once. At least ten counts were recorded for this clonotype. Its matching antigen is unknown. The CDR3 totals 16 residues. Germline V gives CDR1 SGHRS, CDR2 YFSETQ. Trimming shortened V by 0 bases and J by 1 base, and 14 bases separated the two germline ends.

This clonotype originated in an adult man with Graves' ophthalmopathy. The V call is TRBV5-1, the J call TRBJ2-7; D is undetermined. Sequenced sample: peripheral blood. This CDR3 reads CASSLGLGLPSYEQYF. The CDR3 DNA is TGCGCCAGCAGCTTGGGATTGGGCCTCCCGTCCTACGAGCAGTACTTC.